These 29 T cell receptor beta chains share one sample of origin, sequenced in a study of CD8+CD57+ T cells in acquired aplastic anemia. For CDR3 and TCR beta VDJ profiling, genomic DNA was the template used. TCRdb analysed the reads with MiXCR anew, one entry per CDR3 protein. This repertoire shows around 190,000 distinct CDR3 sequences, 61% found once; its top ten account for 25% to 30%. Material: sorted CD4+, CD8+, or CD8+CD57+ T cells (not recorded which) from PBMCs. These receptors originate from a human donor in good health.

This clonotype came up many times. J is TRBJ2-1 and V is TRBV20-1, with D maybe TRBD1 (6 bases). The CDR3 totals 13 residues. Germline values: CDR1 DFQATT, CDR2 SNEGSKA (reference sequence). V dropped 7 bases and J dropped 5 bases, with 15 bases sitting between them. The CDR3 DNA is TGCAGTGGTATCGGGACACGGGACAATGAGCAGTTCTTC. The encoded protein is CSGIGTRDNEQFF.

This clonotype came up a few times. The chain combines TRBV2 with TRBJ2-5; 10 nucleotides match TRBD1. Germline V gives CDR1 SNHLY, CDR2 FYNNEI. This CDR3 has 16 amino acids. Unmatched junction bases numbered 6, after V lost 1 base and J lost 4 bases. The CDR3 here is CASSEGGQGIGETQYF. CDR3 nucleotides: TGTGCCAGCAGTGAAGGGGGACAGGGGATCGGAGAGACCCAGTACTTC.

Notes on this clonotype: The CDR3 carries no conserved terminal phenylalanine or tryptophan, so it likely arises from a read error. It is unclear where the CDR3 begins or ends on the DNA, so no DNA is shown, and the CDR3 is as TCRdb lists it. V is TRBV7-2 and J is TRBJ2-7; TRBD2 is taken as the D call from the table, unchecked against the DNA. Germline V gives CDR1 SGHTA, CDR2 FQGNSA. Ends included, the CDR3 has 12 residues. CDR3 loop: CASSFPLSGKNT.

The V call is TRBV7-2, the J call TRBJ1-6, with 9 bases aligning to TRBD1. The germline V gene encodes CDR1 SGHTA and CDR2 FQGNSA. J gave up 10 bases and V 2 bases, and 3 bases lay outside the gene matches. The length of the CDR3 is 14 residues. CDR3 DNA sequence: TGTGCCAGCAGCTTAACAGGGGGCTTGTCACCCCTCCACTTT. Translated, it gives CASSLTGGLSPLHF. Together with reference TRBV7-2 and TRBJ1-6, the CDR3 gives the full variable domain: GAGVSQSPSNKVTEKGKDVELRCDPISGHTALYWYRQSLGQGLEFLIYFQGNSAPDKSGLPSDRFSAERTGGSVSTLTIQRTQQEDSAVYLCASSLTGGLSPLHFGNGTRLTVT.

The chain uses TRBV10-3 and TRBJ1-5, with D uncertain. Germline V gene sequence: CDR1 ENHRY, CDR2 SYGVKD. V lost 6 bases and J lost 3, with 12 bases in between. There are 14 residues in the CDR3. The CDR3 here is CAISDAGFNQPQHF. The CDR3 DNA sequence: TGTGCCATCAGCGACGCAGGCTTCAATCAGCCCCAGCATTTT.

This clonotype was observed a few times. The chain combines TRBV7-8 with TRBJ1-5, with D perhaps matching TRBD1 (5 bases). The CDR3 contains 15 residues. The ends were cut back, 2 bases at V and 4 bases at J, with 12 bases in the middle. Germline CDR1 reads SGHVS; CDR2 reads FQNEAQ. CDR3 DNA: TGTGCCAGCAGCTTACTTGTCGGGGGGAATCAGCCCCAGCATTTT. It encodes CASSLLVGGNQPQHF.

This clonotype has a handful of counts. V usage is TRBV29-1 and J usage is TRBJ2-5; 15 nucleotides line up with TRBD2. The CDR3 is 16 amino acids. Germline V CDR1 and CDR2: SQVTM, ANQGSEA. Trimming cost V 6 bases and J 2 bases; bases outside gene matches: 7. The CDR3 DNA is TGCAGCGTAGGCGGACTAGCGGGAGGGATACAAGAGACCCAGTACTTC. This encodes CSVGGLAGGIQETQYF.

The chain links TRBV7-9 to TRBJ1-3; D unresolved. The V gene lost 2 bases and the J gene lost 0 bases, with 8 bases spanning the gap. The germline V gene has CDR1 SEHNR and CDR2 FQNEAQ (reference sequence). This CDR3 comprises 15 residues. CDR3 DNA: TGTGCCAGCAGCTTAATACCGGCCTCTGGAAACACCATATATTTT. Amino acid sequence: CASSLIPASGNTIYF.

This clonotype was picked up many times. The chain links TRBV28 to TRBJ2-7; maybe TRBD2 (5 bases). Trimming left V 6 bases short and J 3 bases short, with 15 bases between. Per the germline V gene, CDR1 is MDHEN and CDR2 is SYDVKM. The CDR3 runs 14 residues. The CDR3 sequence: CASSPQVLVYEQYF. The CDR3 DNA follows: TGTGCCAGCAGCCCCCAGGTACTAGTCTACGAGCAGTACTTC.

The DNA for the CDR3 is TGCGCCAGCAGCTTAGCCGGACAGGACGCGGGGGAGCAGTACTTC. It is translated as CASSLAGQDAGEQYF. This chain joins TRBV5-1 and TRBJ2-7; perhaps TRBD1 as D (7 bases). This CDR3 has 15 amino acids. CDR1 SGHRS and CDR2 YFSETQ come from the germline V gene. V was shortened by 2 bases and J by 7 bases, with 19 bases between the two germline ends.

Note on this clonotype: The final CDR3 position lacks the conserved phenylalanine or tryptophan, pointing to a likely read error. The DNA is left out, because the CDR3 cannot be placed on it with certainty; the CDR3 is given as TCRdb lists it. CDR3 region: CASSAGTSVLSYEQCL. This chain uses TRBV7-6 with TRBJ2-7; the DNA was not used to check the table's D call, TRBD2. The germline V gene has CDR1 SGHVS and CDR2 FNYEAQ. The CDR3 is made up of 16 amino acids, end residues included.

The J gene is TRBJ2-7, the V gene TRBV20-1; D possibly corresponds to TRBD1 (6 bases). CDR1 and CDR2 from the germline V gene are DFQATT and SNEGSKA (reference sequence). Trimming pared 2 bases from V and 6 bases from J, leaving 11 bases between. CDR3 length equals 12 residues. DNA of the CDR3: TGCAGTGCTAGACTGCAGGGGTTCGAGCAGTACTTC. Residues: CSARLQGFEQYF.

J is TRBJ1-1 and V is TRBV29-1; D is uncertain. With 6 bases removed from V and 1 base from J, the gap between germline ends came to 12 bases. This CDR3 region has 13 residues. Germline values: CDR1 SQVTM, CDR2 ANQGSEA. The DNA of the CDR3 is TGCAGCGTCACACCTTTAAGGAACACTGAAGCTTTCTTT. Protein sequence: CSVTPLRNTEAFF.

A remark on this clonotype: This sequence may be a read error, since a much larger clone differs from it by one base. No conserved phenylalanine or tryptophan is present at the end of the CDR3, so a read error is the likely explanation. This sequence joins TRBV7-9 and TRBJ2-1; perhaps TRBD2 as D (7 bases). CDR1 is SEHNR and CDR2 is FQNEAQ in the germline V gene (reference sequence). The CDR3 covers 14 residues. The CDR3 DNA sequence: TGCGCCAGCAGCCAAGGAGGGGGGGGTAATGAGCAGTTCTCC. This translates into CASSQGGGGNEQFS.

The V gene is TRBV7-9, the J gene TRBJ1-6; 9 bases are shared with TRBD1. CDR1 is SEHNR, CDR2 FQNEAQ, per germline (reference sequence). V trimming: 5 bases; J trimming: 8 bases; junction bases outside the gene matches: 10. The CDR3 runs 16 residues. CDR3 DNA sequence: TGTGCCAGCAGCCCGAGCACAGGGGGCGCCGATTCACCCCTCCACTTT. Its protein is CASSPSTGGADSPLHF.

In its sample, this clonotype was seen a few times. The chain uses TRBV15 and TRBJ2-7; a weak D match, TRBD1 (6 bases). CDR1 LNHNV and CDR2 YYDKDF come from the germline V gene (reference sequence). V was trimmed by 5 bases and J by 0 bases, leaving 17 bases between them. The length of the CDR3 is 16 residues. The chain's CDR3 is CATSLQGPRSSYEQYF. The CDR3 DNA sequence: TGTGCCACCAGCTTACAGGGCCCCCGTAGCTCCTACGAGCAGTACTTC.

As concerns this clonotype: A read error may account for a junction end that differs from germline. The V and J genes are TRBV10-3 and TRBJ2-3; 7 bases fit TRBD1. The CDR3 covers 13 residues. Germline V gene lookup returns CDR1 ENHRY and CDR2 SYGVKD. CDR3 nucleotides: TGTGCCAGCAGTGAGGGGGCGTGGGATACGCAGTATTTT. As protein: CASSEGAWDTQYF.

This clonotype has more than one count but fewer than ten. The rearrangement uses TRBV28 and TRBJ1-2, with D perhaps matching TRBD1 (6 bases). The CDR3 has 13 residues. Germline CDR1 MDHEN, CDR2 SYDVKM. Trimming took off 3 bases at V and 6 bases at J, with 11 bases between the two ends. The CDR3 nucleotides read TGTGCCAGCAGTTTCCCCGGGACAAATGGCTACACCTTC. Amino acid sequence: CASSFPGTNGYTF.

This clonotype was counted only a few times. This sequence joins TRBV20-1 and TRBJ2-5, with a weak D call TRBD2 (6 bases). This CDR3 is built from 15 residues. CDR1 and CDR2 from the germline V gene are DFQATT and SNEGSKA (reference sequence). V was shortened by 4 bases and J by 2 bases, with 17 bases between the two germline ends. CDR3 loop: CSAIPGLKVQETQYF. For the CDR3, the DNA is TGCAGTGCTATCCCGGGACTGAAGGTGCAAGAGACCCAGTACTTC.

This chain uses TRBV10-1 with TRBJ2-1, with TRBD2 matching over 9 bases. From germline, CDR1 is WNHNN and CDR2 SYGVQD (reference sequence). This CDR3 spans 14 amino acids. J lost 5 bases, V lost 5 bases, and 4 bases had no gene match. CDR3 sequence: CASSLAGDDNEQFF. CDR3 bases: TGCGCCAGCAGTTTAGCGGGAGATGACAATGAGCAGTTCTTC.

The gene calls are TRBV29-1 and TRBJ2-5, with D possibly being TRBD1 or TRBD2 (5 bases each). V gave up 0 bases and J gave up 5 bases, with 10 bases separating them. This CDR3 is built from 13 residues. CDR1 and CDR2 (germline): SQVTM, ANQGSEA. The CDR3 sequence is CSVEEGVRETQYF. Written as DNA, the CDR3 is TGCAGCGTTGAAGAGGGGGTGAGGGAGACCCAGTACTTC.

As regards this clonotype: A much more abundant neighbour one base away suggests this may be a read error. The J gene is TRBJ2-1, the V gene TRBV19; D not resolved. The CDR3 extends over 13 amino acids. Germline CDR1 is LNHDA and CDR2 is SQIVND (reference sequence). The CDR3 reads CASGIGLTNEQFF. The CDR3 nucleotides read TGTGCCAGTGGTATCGGTCTTACCAATGAGCAGTTCTTC.

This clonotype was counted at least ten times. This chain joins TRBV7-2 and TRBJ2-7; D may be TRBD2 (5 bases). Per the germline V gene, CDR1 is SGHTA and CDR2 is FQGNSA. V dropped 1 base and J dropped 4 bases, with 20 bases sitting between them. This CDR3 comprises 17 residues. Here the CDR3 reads CASSLGYMGAPRYEQYF. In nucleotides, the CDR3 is TGTGCCAGCAGCTTAGGTTACATGGGAGCCCCCAGATACGAGCAGTACTTC.

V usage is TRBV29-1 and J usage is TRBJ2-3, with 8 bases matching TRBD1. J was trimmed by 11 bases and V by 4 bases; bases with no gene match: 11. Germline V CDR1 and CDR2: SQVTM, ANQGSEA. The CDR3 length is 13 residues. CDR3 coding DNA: TGCAGCGTTGTGGTCAGGGGGCAGTCTGAGCAGTATTTT. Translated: CSVVVRGQSEQYF.

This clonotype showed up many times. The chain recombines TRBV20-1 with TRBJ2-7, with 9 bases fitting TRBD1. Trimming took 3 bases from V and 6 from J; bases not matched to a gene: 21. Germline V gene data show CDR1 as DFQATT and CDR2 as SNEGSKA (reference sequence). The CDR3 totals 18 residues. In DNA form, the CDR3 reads TGCAGTGCTAGGGACTTCGAGGGGGGGGGACAGGGTAATCCCGAGCAGTACTTC. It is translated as CSARDFEGGGQGNPEQYF.

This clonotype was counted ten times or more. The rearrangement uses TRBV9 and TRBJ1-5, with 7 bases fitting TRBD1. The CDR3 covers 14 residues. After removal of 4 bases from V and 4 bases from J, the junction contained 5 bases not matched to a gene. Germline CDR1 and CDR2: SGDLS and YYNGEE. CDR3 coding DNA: TGTGCCAGCAGCAAGGGACAGCCAAATCAGCCCCAGCATTTT. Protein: CASSKGQPNQPQHF.

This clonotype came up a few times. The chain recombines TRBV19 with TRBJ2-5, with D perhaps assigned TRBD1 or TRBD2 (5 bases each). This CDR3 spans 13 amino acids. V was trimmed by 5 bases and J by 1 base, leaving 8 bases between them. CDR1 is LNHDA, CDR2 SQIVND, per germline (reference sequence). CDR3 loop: CASSPGPQETQYF. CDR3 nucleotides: TGTGCCAGTAGTCCGGGACCCCAAGAGACCCAGTACTTC. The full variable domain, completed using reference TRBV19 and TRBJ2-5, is DGGITQSPKYLFRKEGQNVTLSCEQNLNHDAMYWYRQDPGQGLRLIYYSQIVNDFQKGDIAEGYSVSREKKESFPLTVTSAQKNPTAFYLCASSPGPQETQYFGPGTRLLVL.

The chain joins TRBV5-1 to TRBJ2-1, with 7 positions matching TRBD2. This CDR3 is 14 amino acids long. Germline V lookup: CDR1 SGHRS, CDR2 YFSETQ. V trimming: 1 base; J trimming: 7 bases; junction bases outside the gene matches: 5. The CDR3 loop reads CASSLRTSVNEQFF. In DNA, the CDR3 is TGCGCCAGCAGCTTGCGAACTAGCGTAAATGAGCAGTTCTTC. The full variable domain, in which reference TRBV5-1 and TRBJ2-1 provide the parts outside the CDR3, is KAGVTQTPRYLIKTRGQQVTLSCSPISGHRSVSWYQQTPGQGLQFLFEYFSETQRNKGNFPGRFSGRQFSNSRSEMNVSTLELGDSALYLCASSLRTSVNEQFFGPGTRLTVL.

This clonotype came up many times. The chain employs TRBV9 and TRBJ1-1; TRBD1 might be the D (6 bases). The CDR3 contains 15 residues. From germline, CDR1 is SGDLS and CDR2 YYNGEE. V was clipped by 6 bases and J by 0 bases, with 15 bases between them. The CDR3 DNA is TGTGCCAGCACCTTGGAGGGACATATGAACACTGAAGCTTTCTTT. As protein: CASTLEGHMNTEAFF.